This T cell receptor beta chain was sequenced in a study of cytomegalovirus exposure and HLA in healthy donors. Study summary: Assignment to the Caucasian-associated ancestry cluster applied to over 70% of the approximately 370 genotyped donors. Whole-study results and caveats: Immune exposure information available was restricted to CMV serostatus. Roughly even sequencing depth across donors was the assumption behind the presence/absence analyses.

CDR1 and CDR2 from the germline V gene are LNHNV and YYDKDF (reference sequence). This CDR3 is built from 16 residues. Trimming removed 1 base from V and 0 bases from J, with 11 bases in between. With 60 Vbeta and 13 Jbeta primers, the PCR was carried out. Generated by immunoSEQ multiplex PCR, the TCRdb table keeps only in-frame clones and is missing some. The profile shows 130,000 or so clones, about 8.5% of them singletons. Regarding this clone: Its antigen is still unknown.

This sequence joins TRBV15 and TRBJ2-3; D gene unclear. The sequenced sample was PBMCs. The receptor was derived from a man aged 40-50 years in good health and CMV-seronegative. The CDR3: CATSRVGDISTDTQYF. The CDR3 nucleotides read TGTGCCACCAGCAGAGTAGGCGACATCAGCACAGATACGCAGTATTTT.